The sample holds a few counts of the clone carrying this T cell receptor beta chain. Its antigen is unknown. The data were taken from a study of T cells after yellow fever vaccination. Study-wide results and limits: Abundant bulk-population clonotypes could contaminate the FACS-sorted repertoires. Reappearance after the booster was seen for most primary-vaccination clones, at 95% to 96% CD4 and about 90% CD8. Weaker, the secondary response peaked sooner, at day 5 versus 15.

A process of 5'RACE template switching, which added a universal primer site and UMIs, was used to make TCR cDNA. In TCRdb, the 5' RACE reads were re-called with MiXCR into one record per CDR3 protein. Of around 320,000 distinct CDR3 sequences in the sample, around 9.3% were seen once. V lost 3 bases, J lost 1 base, and 9 bases lay in between. In germline, CDR1 is DFQATT, CDR2 SNEGSKA (reference sequence). The CDR3 totals 14 residues. This TCR was recovered from a man aged 18-30 years who received the YFV17D yellow fever vaccine. The sequencing used CD4+ T cells sorted from PBMCs, collected 5 days after the yellow fever booster vaccination. This chain connects TRBV20-1 to TRBJ2-2; D unresolved. CDR3 sequence reads: CSASRKVNTGELFF. In DNA, the CDR3 is TGCAGTGCTAGCCGAAAGGTGAACACCGGGGAGCTGTTTTTT.